The present T cell receptor (beta chain) was sequenced within a study of CD8 T cells in Susac syndrome. The authors sequenced TCR beta from blood CD8+ and CD4+ T cells. This CDR3 comprises 16 residues. V shed 1 base and J shed 0 bases, with 12 bases lying between them. From germline, CDR1 is MNHEY and CDR2 SVGEGT. With random hexamers, reverse transcription was performed on about 0.45 to 1 ug of RNA. TCRdb itself ran the immunoSEQ multiplex PCR reads through MiXCR, one entry per CDR3 protein. The table lists around 270,000 distinct CDR3 sequences, 89% of them singletons. This clonotype has just a few counts.

Input material: CD8+ T cells from PBMCs. The receptor comes from a human donor with multiple sclerosis. The V and J genes are TRBV6-2 or TRBV6-3 and TRBJ2-5; D gene ambiguous. The chain's CDR3 is CASSYYRLAYQETQYF. The CDR3 nucleotides read TGTGCCAGCAGTTACTATCGACTGGCGTACCAAGAGACCCAGTACTTC.